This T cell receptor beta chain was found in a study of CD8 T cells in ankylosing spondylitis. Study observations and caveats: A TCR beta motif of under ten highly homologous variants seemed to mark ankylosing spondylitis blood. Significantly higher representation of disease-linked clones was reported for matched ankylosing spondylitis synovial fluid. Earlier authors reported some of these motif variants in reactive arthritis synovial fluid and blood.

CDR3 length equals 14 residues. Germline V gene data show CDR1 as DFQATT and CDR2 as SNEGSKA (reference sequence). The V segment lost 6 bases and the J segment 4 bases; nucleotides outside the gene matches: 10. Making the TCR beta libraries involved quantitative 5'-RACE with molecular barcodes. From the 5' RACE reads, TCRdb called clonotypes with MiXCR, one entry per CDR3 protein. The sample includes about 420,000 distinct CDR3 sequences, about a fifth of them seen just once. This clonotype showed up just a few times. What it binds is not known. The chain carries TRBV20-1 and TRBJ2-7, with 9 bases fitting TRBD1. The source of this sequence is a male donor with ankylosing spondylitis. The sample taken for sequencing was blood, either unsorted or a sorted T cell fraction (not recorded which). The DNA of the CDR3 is TGCAGTGCGCTAGCCGGGACAGGGACGTACGAGCAGTACTTC. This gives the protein CSALAGTGTYEQYF.